This TCR beta chain was identified during a study of OX40 agonist ivuxolimab in advanced cancers. General observations from the study: There were also nonresponders showing low normalized T-cell clonal expansion.

TCRdb keeps only in-frame clones here, not all; method: immunoSEQ multiplex PCR. Here the sample spans roughly 100,000 clones, 80% to 90% being singletons. The timepoints at which blood was sampled were baseline, cycle 4 day 1, and cycle 7 day 1. Concerning this clone: No antigen is known for it.

The CDR3 is 14 amino acids. Trimming cost V 3 bases and J 8 bases, with 14 bases left between them. The germline V gene has CDR1 LNHDA and CDR2 SQIVND (reference sequence). The origin of this receptor is an adult with an advanced solid tumor such as melanoma, head and neck, liver or kidney cancer. The chain is built from TRBV19 and TRBJ1-3; D not certain. The sequencing used CD4+ or CD8+ T cells sorted from blood, collected in a trial of the OX40 agonist ivuxolimab. For the CDR3, the DNA is TGTGCCAGTAGTATGGCGACCTCCCGGGACACCATATATTTT. Protein product: CASSMATSRDTIYF.